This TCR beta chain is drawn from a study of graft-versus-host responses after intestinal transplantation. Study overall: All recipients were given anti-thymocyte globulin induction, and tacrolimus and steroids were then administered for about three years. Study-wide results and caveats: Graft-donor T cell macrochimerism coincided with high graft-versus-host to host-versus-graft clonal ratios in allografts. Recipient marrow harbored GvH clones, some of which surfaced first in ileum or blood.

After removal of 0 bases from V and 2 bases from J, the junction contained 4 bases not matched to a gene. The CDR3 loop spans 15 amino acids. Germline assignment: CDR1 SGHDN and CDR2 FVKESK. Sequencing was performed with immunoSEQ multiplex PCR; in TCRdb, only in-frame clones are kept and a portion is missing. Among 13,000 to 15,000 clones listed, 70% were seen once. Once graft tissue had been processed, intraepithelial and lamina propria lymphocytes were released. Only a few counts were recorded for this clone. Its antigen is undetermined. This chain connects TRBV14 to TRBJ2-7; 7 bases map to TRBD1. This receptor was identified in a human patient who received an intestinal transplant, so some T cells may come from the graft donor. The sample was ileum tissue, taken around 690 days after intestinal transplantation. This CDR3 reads CASSQEPGQAYEQYF. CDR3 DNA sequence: TGTGCCAGCAGCCAAGAGCCCGGACAGGCCTACGAGCAGTACTTC.